This T cell receptor beta chain is from a study of OX40 agonist ivuxolimab in advanced cancers. Study overall: Mean age roughly 65 years, range about 20 to 79; around 80% male.

To note about this clone: Its specificity is unknown.

Blood sampling was done at baseline, cycle 4 day 1, and cycle 7 day 1. Regarding the study as a whole: In CD8+ T cells, expanded clones were on average more numerous than in CD4+. Circulating CD4+ and CD8+ T cells showed clonal expansion by week 6 at 0.1 to 3.0 mg/kg.

Trimming removed 1 base at V and 2 bases at J, with 8 bases between. Germline V gene sequence: CDR1 GTSNPN, CDR2 SVGIG (reference sequence). The CDR3 is 13 amino acids. This table comes from immunoSEQ multiplex PCR, and its TCRdb copy is limited to in-frame clones, with some not included. The table includes about 100,000 clones, roughly 90% detected once. V is TRBV30 and J is TRBJ2-5; a possible D gene is TRBD2 (5 bases). The sequencing here drew on CD4+ or CD8+ T cells sorted from blood, taken in a trial of the OX40 agonist ivuxolimab. This receptor was identified in an adult with an advanced solid tumor such as melanoma, head and neck, liver or kidney cancer. The CDR3 region has the DNA TGTGCCTGGAGTGATGGACTGCAAGAGACCCAGTACTTC. Protein: CAWSDGLQETQYF.